Each of the 5 T cell receptor beta chains below was sequenced from the same sample in a study of cytomegalovirus exposure and HLA in healthy donors. TCRdb's table, derived via immunoSEQ multiplex PCR, lists solely in-frame clones and lacks some. The sample shows roughly 350,000 clones, around 86% of them seen only once. The specimen was PBMCs. The source of these receptors is a young woman in good health and CMV-seronegative.

The gene calls are TRBV13 and TRBJ1-4, with D unclear. This CDR3 is 15 amino acids long. The V and J ends lost 4 bases and 8 bases respectively, with 17 bases between them. Germline V gene lookup returns CDR1 PRHDT and CDR2 FYEKMQ (reference sequence). The chain's CDR3 is CASSYSQSTGEKLFF. The CDR3 DNA follows: TGTGCCAGCAGCTACTCCCAGTCGACTGGGGAAAAACTGTTTTTT. Together with reference TRBV13 and TRBJ1-4, the CDR3 gives the full variable domain: AAGVIQSPRHLIKEKRETATLKCYPIPRHDTVYWYQQGPGQDPQFLISFYEKMQSDKGSIPDRFSAQQFSDYHSELNMSSLELGDSALYFCASSYSQSTGEKLFFGSGTQLSVL.

J is TRBJ2-1 and V is TRBV5-4, with 7 nucleotides matching TRBD2. Losses at the gene ends were 8 bases for V and 0 bases for J; bases not matched to a gene: 11. This CDR3 has 16 amino acids. CDR1 is SGHNT, CDR2 YYREEE, per germline (reference sequence). DNA of the CDR3: TGTGCCAGTCAACTTACTAGCGCGGCCTCCTACAATGAGCAGTTCTTC. It encodes CASQLTSAASYNEQFF.

CDR3 DNA: TGCAGCGTTGCCCAGGGAACCGGTCAGCCCCAGCATTTT. This gives the protein CSVAQGTGQPQHF. The chain is built from TRBV29-1 and TRBJ1-5, with D maybe TRBD1 (5 bases). Germline CDR1 reads SQVTM; CDR2 reads ANQGSEA. The V and J ends lost 4 bases and 6 bases respectively, with 13 bases between them. The CDR3 runs 13 residues.

The chain links TRBV5-1 to TRBJ2-3; 9 bases fit TRBD1. This CDR3 contains 14 residues. Germline V CDR1 and CDR2: SGHRS, YFSETQ. The J segment lost 5 bases and the V segment lost 3 bases, leaving 4 bases of the junction unmatched. CDR3 protein: CASSSGQGEDTQYF. CDR3 sequence (DNA): TGCGCCAGCAGCTCGGGACAGGGAGAAGATACGCAGTATTTT. The full variable domain, its missing parts supplied by reference TRBV5-1 and TRBJ2-3, is KAGVTQTPRYLIKTRGQQVTLSCSPISGHRSVSWYQQTPGQGLQFLFEYFSETQRNKGNFPGRFSGRQFSNSRSEMNVSTLELGDSALYLCASSSGQGEDTQYFGPGTRLTVL.

This clone was observed a handful of times. J is TRBJ1-5 and V is TRBV7-9, with 7 bases that match TRBD1. Germline CDR1 reads SEHNR; CDR2 reads FQNEAQ (reference sequence). Trimming at V came to 5 bases and at J to 3 bases, leaving 7 bases not matched to a gene. This CDR3 region has 15 residues. This chain's CDR3 is CASSATGQLNQPQHF. In nucleotides, the CDR3 is TGTGCCAGCAGCGCAACGGGACAGCTCAATCAGCCCCAGCATTTT.